The 10 T cell receptor beta chains below all came from one sample that was sequenced in a study of blood T cell repertoires in COVID-19. TCRdb keeps only in-frame clones here, not all; method: immunoSEQ multiplex PCR. The profile shows around 190,000 clones, around 80% of them singletons. Sequencing was done on a sample of peripheral blood. Source of these receptors: a man between 65 and 79 years old with active or convalescent COVID-19.

This clone was seen at least ten times. The V and J genes are TRBV15 and TRBJ1-2; a possible D gene is TRBD1 (6 bases). Per germline, CDR1 LNHNV and CDR2 YYDKDF (reference sequence). V shed 0 bases and J shed 7 bases, with 12 bases lying between them. The CDR3 covers 14 residues. CDR3 region: CATSRERGSAGYTF. The CDR3 nucleotides are TGTGCCACCAGCAGAGAAAGGGGGTCGGCTGGCTACACCTTC. The whole variable domain, filled in from reference TRBV15 and TRBJ1-2, reads DAMVIQNPRYQVTQFGKPVTLSCSQTLNHNVMYWYQQKSSQAPKLLFHYYDKDFNNEADTPDNFQSRRPNTSFCFLDIRSPGLGDTAMYLCATSRERGSAGYTFGSGTRLTVV.

The chain employs TRBV6-2 or TRBV6-3 and TRBJ2-7, with unresolved D. The CDR3 runs to 13 residues. V shed 2 bases and J shed 4 bases, with 9 bases lying between them. Looked up from germline, CDR1 is MNHEY and CDR2 is SVGEGT. The CDR3 DNA reads TGTGCCAGCAGTTACGGAGATAGGTACGAGCAGTACTTC. It is translated as CASSYGDRYEQYF.

This chain links TRBV5-4 with TRBJ2-1; 8 nucleotides align to TRBD2. Per germline, CDR1 SGHNT and CDR2 YYREEE (reference sequence). The CDR3 covers 17 residues. V was pared by 2 bases and J by 4 bases, with 11 bases of the junction left unmatched. Written as DNA, the CDR3 is TGTGCCAGCAGCTTAAGTCGCGGGGGGAAACTATACAATGAGCAGTTCTTC. Protein: CASSLSRGGKLYNEQFF.

The gene calls are TRBV10-3 and TRBJ2-7; 8 nucleotides agree with TRBD1. Germline values: CDR1 ENHRY, CDR2 SYGVKD. The CDR3 contains 15 residues. V was clipped by 4 bases and J by 4 bases; unmatched bases: 9. This chain's CDR3 is CAISAGGQGGYEQYF. In DNA form, the CDR3 reads TGTGCCATCAGTGCGGGCGGACAGGGTGGTTACGAGCAGTACTTC.

The chain carries TRBV18 and TRBJ1-1; D call uncertain. The CDR3 consists of 15 residues. Trimming shortened V by 0 bases and J by 5 bases, and 13 bases separated the two germline ends. Germline loops: CDR1 KGHSH, CDR2 LQKENI. DNA for the CDR3: TGTGCCAGCTCACCACCGTTGGGGTCGGGGACTGAAGCTTTCTTT. It translates to CASSPPLGSGTEAFF.

This chain uses TRBV4-1 with TRBJ1-2; TRBD1 might be the D (5 bases). Looked up from germline, CDR1 is MGHRA and CDR2 is YSYEKL. V lost 8 bases, J lost 8 bases, and 24 bases lay in between. This CDR3 contains 15 residues. The DNA for the CDR3 is TGCGCCAGCTTCGGTATTGTGGGGTGGTACAGGGGCTACACCTTC. Amino acids: CASFGIVGWYRGYTF.

The V and J genes are TRBV2 and TRBJ2-7, with TRBD1 as a possible D gene (6 bases). Trimming took off 1 base at V and 1 base at J, with 11 bases between the two ends. This CDR3 contains 15 residues. Germline V gene lookup returns CDR1 SNHLY and CDR2 FYNNEI. The CDR3 region is CASSEGSGVSYEQYF. CDR3 bases: TGTGCCAGCAGTGAAGGGTCAGGGGTGTCCTACGAGCAGTACTTC.

This clone was detected only once. The chain combines TRBV6-1 with TRBJ2-1; TRBD2 agrees at 14 bases. The ends lost 4 bases at V and 6 bases at J; junction bases unmatched: 8. CDR1 and CDR2 (germline): MNHNS, SASEGT. This CDR3 has 17 amino acids. The CDR3 DNA is TGTGCCAGCAGTGGGTACGTCGGGACTAGCGGGGGCAATGAGCAGTTCTTC. Its protein is CASSGYVGTSGGNEQFF.

The chain has TRBV18 and TRBJ2-1, with 11 positions matching TRBD2. The V and J ends lost 6 bases and 3 bases, in that order; junction bases with no gene match: 4. CDR3 length: 15 amino acids. The germline gives CDR1 KGHSH, CDR2 LQKENI. The chain's CDR3 is CASSPGLADYNEQFF. The CDR3 DNA sequence: TGTGCCAGCTCTCCGGGACTAGCGGACTACAATGAGCAGTTCTTC. Based on the CDR3 plus reference TRBV18 and TRBJ2-1, the full variable domain is NAGVMQNPRHLVRRRGQEARLRCSPMKGHSHVYWYRQLPEEGLKFMVYLQKENIIDESGMPKERFSAEFPKEGPSILRIQQVVRGDSAAYFCASSPGLADYNEQFFGPGTRLTVL.

The chain recombines TRBV7-9 with TRBJ2-1, with 8 bases aligning to TRBD2. V was pared by 5 bases and J by 7 bases, with 10 bases of the junction left unmatched. The CDR3 has 15 residues. From germline, CDR1 is SEHNR and CDR2 FQNEAQ (reference sequence). DNA of the CDR3: TGTGCCAGCAGCCCTGTACGGGGGGGCCCTAATGAGCAGTTCTTC. It codes for CASSPVRGGPNEQFF.